The T cell receptor (beta chain) described here comes from a study of memory CD4+ T cells and cytomegalovirus serostatus. Single viable CD3+CD4+CD8-CD45RO+ cells were sorted as the memory CD4+ T cells. Donors' CMV status reflects serum IgG against pp150, pp28, p38, p52. CD4+ T cells were isolated by positive magnetic selection. The protocol was immunoSEQ multiplex PCR, while the TCRdb copy is restricted to in-frame clones and leaves out a portion. The data hold 55,000 to 65,000 clones, with 82% observed a single time. V was trimmed by 7 bases and J by 3 bases, leaving 18 bases between them. The germline V gene encodes CDR1 MRHNA and CDR2 SNTAGT. The CDR3 is 15 residues long.

The sequencing sample was made of memory CD4+ T cells from blood. The rearrangement uses TRBV6-4 and TRBJ2-5; D possibly corresponds to TRBD2 (6 bases). This TCR was recovered from an adult in good health and CMV-seronegative. Some clones in this sample may be carry-over from other donors' samples. CDR3 nucleotide sequence: TGTGCCAGCATGGGATATACGGGGGATAAAGAGACCCAGTACTTC. Its translation is CASMGYTGDKETQYF.